These T cell receptor beta chains were read from a single sample in a study of shared clonotypes between healthy human individuals. Measured with immunoSEQ multiplex PCR; TCRdb has only the in-frame clones, and not every one. The sample contains over a million clones, approximately 97% of which appear only once. Source material: naive CD4+ T cells sorted from blood. These receptors were taken from a man aged 30 to 39 in good health. Each CDR3 is given with its conserved first and last residue. D genes are given only for firm matches. Clone size, where shown, is once, few, many, or a class for clones that have expanded.

TRBV4-2	-	-	TRBJ2-4	CASSHGGVGKNIQYF	TGTGCCAGCAGCCATGGGGGAGTGGGCAAAAACATTCAGTACTTC
TRBV25-1	-	-	TRBJ2-5	CASSATGPRGETQYF	TGTGCCAGCAGTGCCACCGGGCCAAGAGGGGAGACCCAGTACTTC
TRBV18	TRBD2	-	TRBJ2-7	CASSLAGLSYEQYF	TGTGCCAGCTCACTAGCGGGACTCTCCTACGAGCAGTACTTC
TRBV5-4	-	-	TRBJ2-7	CASSLGPRSSSYEQYF	TGTGCCAGCAGCTTGGGCCCAAGGAGTAGCTCCTACGAGCAGTACTTC
TRBV6-5	TRBD1	-	TRBJ1-4	CASSPTGGLGKLFF	TGTGCCAGCAGCCCGACAGGGGGTCTGGGAAAACTGTTTTTT
TRBV28	-	-	TRBJ2-3	CASRPGSVTDTQYF	TGTGCCAGCAGACCTGGATCAGTCACAGATACGCAGTATTTT
TRBV4-1	-	-	TRBJ1-1	CASSHPRQPMNTEAFF	TGCGCCAGCAGCCACCCGAGACAGCCGATGAACACTGAAGCTTTCTTT
TRBV14	-	-	TRBJ2-5	CASSQEGPKETQYF	TGTGCCAGCAGCCAAGAGGGGCCAAAAGAGACCCAGTACTTC
TRBV2	-	-	TRBJ2-2	CASQRDGELFF	TGTGCCAGCCAGAGGGACGGGGAGCTGTTTTTT
TRBV7-8	TRBD2	-	TRBJ2-7	CASSLAGTSGSNAYEQYF	TGTGCCAGCAGCTTAGCGGGGACTAGCGGGAGTAACGCCTACGAGCAGTACTTC
TRBV9	TRBD1	-	TRBJ2-5	CASSAGQGVGETQYF	TGTGCCAGCAGCGCCGGACAGGGGGTAGGAGAGACCCAGTACTTC
TRBV4-1	-	-	TRBJ1-4	CASSQGFNEKLFF	TGCGCCAGCAGCCAGGGCTTTAATGAAAAACTGTTTTTT
TRBV7-9	-	once	TRBJ2-5	CASSPTGRETQYF	TGTGCCAGCAGCCCGACAGGACGGGAGACCCAGTACTTC
TRBV6-4	TRBD1	-	TRBJ1-2	CASSARTGGGYGYTF	TGTGCCAGCAGCGCCAGGACAGGGGGCGGCTATGGCTACACCTTC
TRBV9	-	-	TRBJ2-5	CASSPSMSGETQYF	TGTGCCAGCAGCCCCTCAATGAGTGGAGAGACCCAGTACTTC
TRBV5-1	-	few	TRBJ2-3	CASSLVGAGTDTQYF	TGCGCCAGCAGCTTGGTGGGGGCTGGCACAGATACGCAGTATTTT
TRBV9	-	-	TRBJ1-4	CASSPYARATNEKLFF	TGTGCCAGCAGCCCCTACGCTCGGGCAACTAATGAAAAACTGTTTTTT
TRBV5-1	TRBD2	-	TRBJ2-7	CASSIPSGRSYEQYF	TGCGCCAGCAGCATCCCTAGCGGGAGGTCCTACGAGCAGTACTTC
TRBV5-4	-	-	TRBJ1-1	CASSYPSGEAFF	TGTGCCAGCAGCTATCCGTCGGGAGAGGCTTTCTTT
TRBV7-9	-	-	TRBJ2-3	CASSGGTFTDTQYF	TGTGCCAGCAGCGGCGGCACCTTCACAGATACGCAGTATTTT
TRBV10-3	TRBD1	-	TRBJ2-1	CAIRDRGRDNEQFF	TGTGCCATCAGAGACAGGGGGCGAGACAATGAGCAGTTCTTC
TRBV28	TRBD1	-	TRBJ1-4	CASSHRQGRAGEKLFF	TGTGCCAGCAGCCACCGACAGGGACGGGCCGGCGAAAAACTGTTTTTT
TRBV5-5	-	-	TRBJ2-7	CASRDGTFAYEQYF	TGTGCCAGCAGGGACGGGACATTTGCCTACGAGCAGTACTTC